The 27 T cell receptor beta chains below were found in one sample sequenced in a study of shared clonotypes between healthy human individuals. Naive CD8 isolation took CD45RO-negative cells positively selected for CCR7 and excluded terminally differentiated effector memory CD45RA+ cells. Assay: immunoSEQ multiplex PCR; the TCRdb copy retains only in-frame clones and omits some. The sample shows about 2,100,000 clones, about 93% of them seen only once. The sequencing input was naive CD8+ T cells from PBMCs. Receptors were obtained from a man younger than 30 in good health. Some clones in this sample may be carry-over from other donors' samples.

The chain recombines TRBV7-9 with TRBJ2-1; the D gene is possibly TRBD2 (6 bases). Germline CDR1 reads SEHNR; CDR2 reads FQNEAQ (reference sequence). The CDR3 contains 12 residues. Trimming left V 0 bases short and J 10 bases short, with 7 bases between. CDR3 sequence: CASSLASGEQFF. CDR3 nucleotide sequence: TGTGCCAGCAGCTTAGCTAGCGGAGAGCAGTTCTTC.

The rearrangement joins TRBV19 to TRBJ2-6; D gene uncertain. Trimming took 3 bases from V and 0 from J, leaving 12 bases between them. The germline gives CDR1 LNHDA, CDR2 SQIVND (reference sequence). The CDR3 spans 17 residues. The CDR3 DNA reads TGTGCCAGTAGTATGATGGTACCTCCCTCTGGGGCCAACGTCCTGACTTTC. Translating gives CASSMMVPPSGANVLTF.

The chain carries TRBV5-1 and TRBJ2-7; TRBD1 is a possible D gene (6 bases). Germline CDR1 SGHRS, CDR2 YFSETQ. Trimming removed 0 bases at V and 3 bases at J, with 13 bases between. The CDR3 spans 15 residues. The CDR3 is CASSLVAGVIYEQYF. Here the CDR3 DNA reads TGCGCCAGCAGCTTGGTAGCAGGGGTCATCTACGAGCAGTACTTC.

The chain recombines TRBV27 with TRBJ2-1; D may be TRBD1 (6 bases). The length of the CDR3 is 11 residues. The ends were cut back, 8 bases at V and 6 bases at J, with 8 bases in the middle. Germline V lookup: CDR1 MNHEY, CDR2 SMNVEV (reference sequence). The CDR3 DNA sequence: TGTGCCAGCGGACAGCGCAATGAGCAGTTCTTC. Amino acids: CASGQRNEQFF.

V is TRBV9 and J is TRBJ2-7; D might be TRBD2 (7 bases). Germline values: CDR1 SGDLS, CDR2 YYNGEE. The CDR3 spans 20 residues. Deletions cut 0 bases from V and 8 bases from J, with 33 bases between. This CDR3 is CASSVGGAGTTRQGGTKQYF. For the CDR3, the DNA is TGTGCCAGCAGCGTAGGTGGGGCAGGGACTACACGACAAGGGGGGACAAAGCAGTACTTC.

V gene TRBV28 combines with J gene TRBJ2-7; a weak D match, TRBD1 (6 bases). The germline V gene encodes CDR1 MDHEN and CDR2 SYDVKM. The CDR3 runs to 13 residues. The V end was cut by 6 bases, the J end by 11 bases, with 20 bases between. CDR3 residues: CASSPPGTSLKYF. The CDR3 nucleotides are TGTGCCAGCAGCCCTCCCGGGACATCCCTTAAGTACTTC.

The rearrangement joins TRBV14 to TRBJ2-7; D uncertain. The germline V gene has CDR1 SGHDN and CDR2 FVKESK. V lost 2 bases and J 1 base, leaving 3 bases between the germline ends. CDR3 length: 12 amino acids. CDR3 sequence (DNA): TGTGCCAGCAGCCAATGGTCCTACGAGCAGTACTTC. This translates into CASSQWSYEQYF.

This clone was observed once. The rearrangement uses TRBV9 and TRBJ2-7, with 7 bases aligning to TRBD1. The CDR3 runs 15 residues. The germline CDR1 and CDR2 sequences are SGDLS and YYNGEE. The junction had 8 bases not matched to a gene; V was cut back by 3 bases and J by 2 bases. Here the CDR3 DNA reads TGTGCCAGCAGCGAAAGACAGGGACCTACCTACGAGCAGTACTTC. Protein product: CASSERQGPTYEQYF.

V and J are TRBV7-3 and TRBJ2-3; possibly TRBD2 for D (5 bases). The V end was cut by 5 bases, the J end by 0 bases, with 15 bases between. This CDR3 contains 16 residues. Looked up from germline, CDR1 is SGHTA and CDR2 is FQGTGA. CDR3 amino acids: CASSTHPAGSTDTQYF. CDR3 DNA: TGTGCCAGCAGCACCCACCCGGCGGGTAGCACAGATACGCAGTATTTT.

This clone was observed once. The CDR3 DNA follows: TGTGCCAGCAGCTTAAATGGCCTGGTGGAGCAGTACTTC. Translated: CASSLNGLVEQYF. The chain combines TRBV11-2 with TRBJ2-7; D remains ambiguous. The germline V gene encodes CDR1 SGHAT and CDR2 FQNNGV. CDR3 length: 13 amino acids. V lost 2 bases to trimming and J lost 7 bases, with 12 bases between them.

The chain recombines TRBV14 with TRBJ2-1; TRBD2 matches 10 bases. Germline-derived CDR1 and CDR2 are SGHDN and FVKESK. The CDR3 extends over 16 amino acids. The V segment lost 4 bases and the J segment 6 bases; nucleotides outside the gene matches: 9. Here the CDR3 reads CASSRGAGGPSNEQFF. DNA for the CDR3: TGTGCCAGCAGCCGAGGAGCGGGAGGGCCGAGCAATGAGCAGTTCTTC.

The chain has TRBV11-2 and TRBJ1-3, with D possibly TRBD1 on 5 matching bases. CDR1 SGHAT and CDR2 FQNNGV come from the germline V gene. This CDR3 contains 16 residues. Trimming pared 1 base from V and 4 bases from J, leaving 14 bases between. CDR3 protein: CASSLGQTRAGNTIYF. For the CDR3, the DNA is TGTGCCAGCAGCTTAGGACAGACTCGGGCAGGAAACACCATATATTTT.

The J gene is TRBJ2-7, the V gene TRBV7-8; perhaps TRBD1 as D (6 bases). CDR3 length: 16 residues. V was shortened by 5 bases and J by 4 bases, with 21 bases between the two germline ends. Germline CDR1 reads SGHVS; CDR2 reads FQNEAQ. The CDR3 DNA reads as TGTGCCAGCAGCCCCACCTTTATAGGGGGTGGGTACGAGCAGTACTTC. Residues: CASSPTFIGGGYEQYF.

This rearrangement joins TRBV7-2 to TRBJ2-2, with D possibly matching TRBD1 (5 bases). In germline, CDR1 is SGHTA, CDR2 FQGNSA. This CDR3 is built from 15 residues. V lost 1 base, J lost 3 bases, and 9 bases lay in between. CDR3 DNA sequence: TGTGCCAGCAGCTTAGTTCCCAGGGACACCGGGGAGCTGTTTTTT. It codes for CASSLVPRDTGELFF.

Of note for this clone: The sample has other DNA sequences that encode this CDR3 too. The chain carries TRBV11-2 and TRBJ1-2, with D perhaps TRBD1 (6 bases). Germline CDR1 reads SGHAT; CDR2 reads FQNNGV. The ends were cut back, 4 bases at V and 2 bases at J, with 8 bases in the middle. This CDR3 contains 13 residues. The CDR3 is CASSSRGNYGYTF. CDR3 nucleotides: TGTGCCAGCAGCTCCAGGGGAAACTATGGCTACACCTTC.

For this clone: This specimen includes other DNA sequences encoding the same CDR3. The chain combines TRBV5-1 with TRBJ2-7, with D perhaps assigned TRBD1 or TRBD2 (5 bases each). The CDR3 runs to 12 residues. V was pared by 2 bases and J by 6 bases, with 9 bases between. Germline lookup yields CDR1 SGHRS and CDR2 YFSETQ. The CDR3 region has the DNA TGCGCCAGCAGCTTCTCTGGGGGCGAGCAGTACTTC. The encoded protein is CASSFSGGEQYF. Looking up the rest from reference TRBV5-1 and TRBJ2-7 gives the full variable domain: KAGVTQTPRYLIKTRGQQVTLSCSPISGHRSVSWYQQTPGQGLQFLFEYFSETQRNKGNFPGRFSGRQFSNSRSEMNVSTLELGDSALYLCASSFSGGEQYFGPGTRLTVT.

This chain links TRBV5-6 with TRBJ2-3; 9 bases line up with TRBD1. This CDR3 comprises 16 residues. Germline lookup yields CDR1 SGHDT and CDR2 YYEEEE. V trimming: 3 bases; J trimming: 2 bases; junction bases outside the gene matches: 7. The CDR3 nucleotides are TGTGCCAGCAGCTACGGACAGGGGATCTCCACAGATACGCAGTATTTT. Translation: CASSYGQGISTDTQYF.

This clone was detected once. This chain connects TRBV10-3 to TRBJ2-2, with 8 nucleotides matching TRBD1. V lost 10 bases to trimming and J lost 3 bases; unmatched junction nucleotides: 10. CDR3 length equals 15 residues. Germline V CDR1 and CDR2: ENHRY, SYGVKD. CDR3 sequence reads: CATHPQGADTGELFF. The CDR3 nucleotides read TGTGCCACCCACCCCCAGGGGGCGGACACCGGGGAGCTGTTTTTT.

The chain joins TRBV9 to TRBJ1-5, with D possibly matching TRBD1 (5 bases). Germline values: CDR1 SGDLS, CDR2 YYNGEE. Deletions cut 4 bases from V and 5 bases from J, with 10 bases between. This CDR3 is 13 amino acids long. CDR3 protein: CASSTGSYQPQHF. CDR3 bases: TGTGCCAGCAGCACAGGTTCCTATCAGCCCCAGCATTTT.

This chain links TRBV15 with TRBJ2-5, with D possibly being TRBD1 (5 bases). Trimming left V 0 bases short and J 5 bases short, with 10 bases between. This CDR3 contains 14 residues. Per the germline V gene, CDR1 is LNHNV and CDR2 is YYDKDF (reference sequence). The CDR3 spells CATSRDRALETQYF. The CDR3 DNA reads as TGTGCCACCAGCAGAGACAGGGCTCTGGAGACCCAGTACTTC.

The sample holds a few counts of this clone. This chain joins TRBV2 and TRBJ1-2; D unresolved. The germline CDR1 and CDR2 sequences are SNHLY and FYNNEI. With 3 bases removed from V and 9 bases from J, the gap between germline ends came to 11 bases. The CDR3 length is 12 residues. The CDR3 nucleotides are TGTGCCAGCAGTGAGGACCCTCAAAGCTACACCTTC. This encodes CASSEDPQSYTF.

The V and J genes are TRBV6-5 and TRBJ1-1; 11 bases align to TRBD1. The CDR3 contains 16 residues. J gave up 8 bases and V 4 bases, and 12 bases lay outside the gene matches. CDR1 is MNHEY, CDR2 SVGAGI, per germline. This chain's CDR3 is CASSLGGQGVVQEAFF. The CDR3 nucleotides read TGTGCCAGCAGTTTGGGGGGACAGGGGGTCGTCCAGGAAGCTTTCTTT.

The rearrangement links TRBV13 to TRBJ1-2, with a weak D call TRBD1 (5 bases). Germline V lookup: CDR1 PRHDT, CDR2 FYEKMQ (reference sequence). V dropped 4 bases and J dropped 4 bases, with 13 bases sitting between them. The CDR3 is 14 amino acids. CDR3 DNA sequence: TGTGCCAGCAGCTCTCCCTCGGGGGGCTATGGCTACACCTTC. It specifies CASSSPSGGYGYTF.

This chain joins TRBV5-1 and TRBJ1-2, with D uncertain. The V gene lost 0 bases and the J gene lost 8 bases, with 14 bases spanning the gap. CDR3 length equals 14 residues. CDR1 and CDR2 (germline): SGHRS, YFSETQ. The CDR3 here is CASSLGWAIGGYTF. In DNA form, the CDR3 reads TGCGCCAGCAGCTTGGGTTGGGCCATAGGAGGCTACACCTTC.

The chain carries TRBV29-1 and TRBJ2-2; no reliable D call. The V gene's germline CDR1 is SQVTM and CDR2 ANQGSEA. This CDR3 has 15 amino acids. Trimming left V 5 bases short and J 3 bases short, with 16 bases between. CDR3 sequence (DNA): TGCAGCGTTCAAGTGGGTGGCAGTTACACCGGGGAGCTGTTTTTT. As protein: CSVQVGGSYTGELFF.

This CDR3 is CASKAPYPDTGELFF. The CDR3, as DNA: TGTGCCAGCAAGGCCCCCTACCCGGACACCGGGGAGCTGTTTTTT. V is TRBV6-1 and J is TRBJ2-2; D unclear. The V end lost 7 bases, the J end lost 3 bases, and 15 bases lay between the germline ends. The CDR3 has 15 amino acids. Germline V lookup: CDR1 MNHNS, CDR2 SASEGT.

The V gene is TRBV5-1, the J gene TRBJ2-7; tentative D call: TRBD2 (6 bases). Germline values: CDR1 SGHRS, CDR2 YFSETQ. CDR3 length equals 13 residues. Trimming took off 7 bases at V and 0 bases at J, with 11 bases between the two ends. CDR3 nucleotide sequence: TGCGCCAGCGGCGGGACGAACTCCTACGAGCAGTACTTC. Its translation: CASGGTNSYEQYF.